A selection of T cell receptor beta chains follows, all from one sample in a study of blood T cell repertoires in COVID-19. Repertoires were generated with immunoSEQ multiplex PCR, while TCRdb's copy carries only in-frame clones and drops some. The data show about 160,000 clones, roughly 85% seen once. Specimen: peripheral blood. These receptors were taken from a human donor with acute or convalescent COVID-19. The donor label of this sample is uncertain. Both conserved end residues are part of each CDR3. D genes are given only for firm matches. The listing skips clone size in some rows; elsewhere it reads once, few, many or a size class.

.	TRBD2	TRBJ2-2	TRBV11-2	TGTGCCAGCAGCTTAGCTAGCGGGGGGTCCGCCGGGGAGCTGTTTTTT	CASSLASGGSAGELFF
.	.	TRBJ2-7	TRBV14	TGTGCCAGCAGCCAAGATCGGATGGGCCGGGACATATACTACGAGCAGTACTTC	CASSQDRMGRDIYYEQYF
.	TRBD1	TRBJ1-6	TRBV6-5	TGTGCCAGCAGTTACTCGGACAGGGGACAATCACCCCTCCACTTT	CASSYSDRGQSPLHF
few	.	TRBJ2-1	TRBV7-3	TGTGCCAGCAGCTTATCGTTGTGGGACTCATACAATGAGCAGTTCTTC	CASSLSLWDSYNEQFF
few	TRBD1	TRBJ2-2	TRBV3-1/TRBV3-2	TGTGCCAGCAGCCAAGAAGGGACAGGGGACACCGGGGAGCTGTTTTTT	CASSQEGTGDTGELFF
.	.	TRBJ2-3	TRBV19	TGTGCCAGTAGTAGGGCTGGGGGCGGAGCCGGCACAGATACGCAGTATTTT	CASSRAGGGAGTDTQYF
few	.	TRBJ1-2	TRBV2	TGTGCCAGCAGCAAGGACAGCCCACTTTATGGCTACACCTTC	CASSKDSPLYGYTF
.	.	TRBJ1-2	TRBV5-1	TGCGCCAGCAGCTCCACCCGAACAGGGTATGGCTACACCTTC	CASSSTRTGYGYTF
.	.	TRBJ2-2	TRBV5-1	TGCGCCAGCAGCATAAGGACAGACCTAGGGGAGCTGTTTTTT	CASSIRTDLGELFF
.	TRBD1	TRBJ1-3	TRBV7-7	TGTGCCAGCAGCACAGGGGGCTCTGGAAACACCATATATTTT	CASSTGGSGNTIYF
.	.	TRBJ2-5	TRBV3-1/TRBV3-2	TGTGCCAGCAGCCAAGAATGGCGAGGAGGAGAGACCCAGTACTTC	CASSQEWRGGETQYF
.	TRBD2	TRBJ2-7	TRBV5-1	TGCGCCAGCAGCTACGGACTAGCGGGGGCCTACGAGCAGTACTTC	CASSYGLAGAYEQYF
.	.	TRBJ1-1	TRBV10-3	TGTGCCATCAAAACAGGGACGTACACTGAAGCTTTCTTT	CAIKTGTYTEAFF
.	TRBD1	TRBJ1-2	TRBV30	TGTGCCAAAGGGGACAGCGCTAACCCTTACTATGGCTACACCTTC	CAKGDSANPYYGYTF
.	.	TRBJ1-5	TRBV7-6	TGTGCCAGCAGCTTAGGCGGGGGTGGTCCCCAGCATTTT	CASSLGGGGPQHF
.	TRBD2	TRBJ2-3	TRBV28	TGTGCCAGCAGTTTAGGAGCGGGGGGTGTAGATACGCAGTATTTT	CASSLGAGGVDTQYF
once	.	TRBJ1-1	TRBV28	TGTGCCAGCACCTTGAACACTGAAGCTTTCTTT	CASTLNTEAFF
.	.	TRBJ1-2	TRBV5-8	TGTGCCAGCAGCTTGGGCAGGGTCTATGGCTACACCTTC	CASSLGRVYGYTF